The clone carrying this TCR beta chain was recorded a few times. Its cognate antigen is unknown. The data stem from a study of CD8 T cells in ankylosing spondylitis. TCRdb fed the 5' RACE reads into MiXCR, producing one record per CDR3 protein. The table includes approximately 240,000 distinct CDR3 sequences, roughly a tenth detected once. V lost 5 bases, J lost 2 bases, and 12 bases lay in between. CDR3 length: 14 residues. The germline CDR1 and CDR2 sequences are SGHRS and YFSETQ. Findings and caveats of the study: In the blood and synovial fluid of reactive arthritis, some motif variants had been previously reported. For ankylosing spondylitis blood, a TCR beta motif of about 8 highly homologous variants appeared characteristic. There was reportedly significant enrichment of clones that were disease-linked in matched ankylosing spondylitis synovial fluid. Disease-linked clones displayed a CD8+ phenotype and appeared relatively rarely in peripheral blood.

The sample was blood, either unsorted or a sorted T cell fraction (not recorded which). The TCR sequence derives from a male donor with ankylosing spondylitis or in good health (not recorded which). The J gene is TRBJ2-3, the V gene TRBV5-1; tentative D call: TRBD2 (5 bases). The CDR3 region is CASREAGITDTQYF. CDR3 sequence (DNA): TGCGCCAGCAGAGAAGCCGGGATCACAGATACGCAGTATTTT.